The entry below gives a single T cell receptor (beta chain) sequence along with its context. Antigen unknown. After about 10 days in culture, the CD4+ T cells were isolated. The CDR3 contains 15 residues. Germline CDR1 reads LNHDA; CDR2 reads SQIVND (reference sequence). V lost 5 bases, J lost 6 bases, and 20 bases lay in between. This entry is derived from a study of vaccination effects on CD4 cells after COVID-19. Repertoires were generated with immunoSEQ multiplex PCR, while TCRdb's copy carries only in-frame clones and drops some. The data hold about 28,000 clones, with approximately 65% observed a single time.

The sequence derives from a human donor who received a COVID-19 vaccine. This specimen was CD4+ T cells from PBMCs cultured without peptide, taken before COVID-19 vaccination. The V and J genes are TRBV19 and TRBJ2-7; a possible D gene is TRBD2 (6 bases). The CDR3, as DNA: TGTGCCAGTAGTCCCGGGCAGGGAGGTTTTGGCGAGCAGTACTTC. Translated, it gives CASSPGQGGFGEQYF.